This TCR beta chain was sequenced during a study of T cells expressing NK-cell markers (dated by TCRdb to about 2020). Regarding the complete study: Three sorted T-cell subsets (CD3+CD56+NKG2C+, CD3+CD56+NKG2C- and CD3+CD56-NKG2C+) from several donors had their TCR beta-chain repertoires profiled. Randomly selected healthy volunteers, three men and five women, were used as the eight sequenced donors. Most of the eight sequenced donors were HCMV-seropositive and one was HCMV-seronegative. Illumina HiSeq 2000/2500, MiSeq or NextSeq was used to sequence libraries as 2 x 150 bp reads.

Sequencing took place on an Illumina HiSeq 2000. 5'RACE template switching, by which a universal primer site and unique molecular identifiers were added, was used to make TCR beta cDNA libraries. cDNA synthesis was primed from the TCR beta constant segment, followed by two successive PCR amplification steps. Concerning the study's data processing: MIGEC handled demultiplexing of the reads and grouping by UMI, while MiTCR was used to assemble and quantify clonotypes. Only TCR cDNA sequences supported by at least two reads were kept to exclude erroneous sequences. Downstream repertoire analysis used the tcR package, and clonotypes were matched across fractions by CDR3 nucleotide sequence plus V segment. VDJmatch was used to annotate antigen specificity against VDJdb, with one amino acid substitution in CDR3 permitted. TCRdb reprocessed the raw reads; every CDR3 protein sequence is a single record, and DNA is not supplied. Clone size and V and J calls follow TCRdb, not the original study. The sample's records list about 180,000 distinct CDR3 sequences. In total, the top ten clones hold 20% to 25% of the sample.

Including cysteine and phenylalanine, the CDR3 has 16 amino acids. The coding DNA is unavailable. From the germline V gene, CDR1 is MRHNA and CDR2 is SNTAGT. A commercial ELISA kit detecting HCMV-specific IgG in serum was used to determine HCMV serostatus. Peripheral blood mononuclear cells were isolated from blood by Ficoll density gradient centrifugation. To note about this clonotype: This clone's antigen is unknown.

Summary of the overall study and its limitations: Those dominant clonotypes were again the most abundant among CD3+CD56-NKG2C+ cells in a handful of donors, at roughly 25-60.1%. Whether the expanded NKG2C-expressing T cell clones were specific for HCMV antigens was left unclear. For five or six donors, the dominant CD3+CD56+NKG2C+ clonotypes were among the top 10 CD8+ clonotypes and accounted for about 1.0-7.5% of CD8+ T cells.

In this chain, TRBV6-4 is recombined with TRBJ2-2; without DNA, the TCRdb call of TRBD1 cannot be checked. The TCR sequence derives from a man aged 18-70 years in good health. What was sequenced was blood T cells: a sorted CD56 or NKG2C T cell subset, CD4+ or CD8+ T cells, or bulk PBMC T cells (not recorded which). The CDR3 sequence is CASSEKGDGNTGELFF.